This note documents a single T cell receptor beta chain sequence. This sample was included in a study of cytomegalovirus exposure and HLA in healthy donors. CDR3 size: 14 residues. The V segment lost 6 bases and the J segment 4 bases; nucleotides outside the gene matches: 4. Looked up from germline, CDR1 is SGHTA and CDR2 is FQGNSA. The PCR contained 60 Vbeta and 13 Jbeta primers. Clones were read by immunoSEQ multiplex PCR, and TCRdb kept only the in-frame ones, dropping some. Counted here are approximately 97,000 clones, 80% to 85% occurring once; the ten biggest clones make up approximately 4%. The sequence came from a woman in her 70s in good health and CMV-seropositive. The chain joins TRBV7-2 to TRBJ1-5; 9 nucleotides match TRBD1. Material for sequencing was PBMCs. CDR3 protein: CASRRTGANQPQHF. CDR3 nucleotides: TGTGCCAGCAGGCGGACAGGGGCAAATCAGCCCCAGCATTTT. Filled out from reference TRBV7-2 and TRBJ1-5, the complete variable domain reads GAGVSQSPSNKVTEKGKDVELRCDPISGHTALYWYRQSLGQGLEFLIYFQGNSAPDKSGLPSDRFSAERTGGSVSTLTIQRTQQEDSAVYLCASRRTGANQPQHFGDGTRLSIL.